This record concerns one TCR beta chain sequence. What it binds is not known. The data were obtained in a study of STAT5B mutations in CD4+ large granular lymphocyte leukemia. General study points: Without putative leukemic clones, patient CD4-sorted repertoires remained more clonal than healthy CD4+ repertoires. No patients shared main leukemic clonotypes, though about 24% appeared at low frequency elsewhere. Top patient clones used TRBV06 genes more often: 8/27 versus 2/35 in controls.

The assay was run at survey level. Using immunoSEQ multiplex PCR, the repertoire was profiled, and TCRdb retains in-frame clones only, with some absent. The sample shows 48,000 or so clones, roughly three quarters of them seen only once. The CDR3 has 12 amino acids. Trimming shortened V by 5 bases and J by 2 bases, and 6 bases separated the two germline ends. Germline V lookup: CDR1 LNHDA, CDR2 SQIVND (reference sequence). Input material: CD4+ T cells from blood buffy coats. The clonotype comes from a human donor in good health. J is TRBJ2-5 and V is TRBV19; D call uncertain. CDR3 region: CASSSRQETQYF. DNA of the CDR3: TGTGCCAGTAGTTCCAGGCAAGAGACCCAGTACTTC. Full variable domain (remainder filled in from reference TRBV19 and TRBJ2-5): DGGITQSPKYLFRKEGQNVTLSCEQNLNHDAMYWYRQDPGQGLRLIYYSQIVNDFQKGDIAEGYSVSREKKESFPLTVTSAQKNPTAFYLCASSSRQETQYFGPGTRLLVL.